Following are 23 T cell receptor beta chains from one sample sequenced in a study of T cell clonotyping in hematopoietic cell transplantation. Time point of the sample: recipient sample about 28 days before transplant, after cytoreduction. The protocol was immunoSEQ multiplex PCR, while the TCRdb copy is restricted to in-frame clones and leaves out a portion. The sample consists of approximately 11,000 clones, roughly 90% of them appearing once. Sequenced here: peripheral blood mononuclear cells, sampled before stem cell transplant. The receptors originated from a woman between 40 and 50 years old with acute myeloid leukemia. Some clones in this sample may be carry-over from other donors' samples.

The chain has TRBV5-1 and TRBJ2-1; 11 bases are a match to TRBD1. The germline V gene has CDR1 SGHRS and CDR2 YFSETQ. The CDR3 contains 14 residues. J was trimmed by 8 bases and V by 6 bases; bases with no gene match: 7. The CDR3 nucleotides are TGCGCCAGCATTCGGGACAGGGGGGTCTATGAGCAGTTCTTC. Translated, it gives CASIRDRGVYEQFF.

The chain uses TRBV30 and TRBJ2-3; D is perhaps TRBD2 (5 bases). V was clipped by 0 bases and J by 0 bases, with 19 bases between them. Germline-derived CDR1 and CDR2 are GTSNPN and SVGIG (reference sequence). The CDR3 has 18 residues. The DNA for the CDR3 is TGTGCCTGGAGTGTGGCCAGCGGTCGTTATTCTAGCACAGATACGCAGTATTTT. Protein sequence: CAWSVASGRYSSTDTQYF.

The chain links TRBV30 to TRBJ1-5; D perhaps matches TRBD1 (6 bases). Trimming pared 2 bases from V and 6 bases from J, leaving 20 bases between. Germline lookup yields CDR1 GTSNPN and CDR2 SVGIG (reference sequence). The CDR3 spans 16 residues. Here the CDR3 reads CAWSYSIGRGSQPQHF. The CDR3 DNA reads as TGTGCCTGGAGTTACTCTATCGGAAGGGGGAGTCAGCCCCAGCATTTT.

This clone was detected only a few times. The V gene is TRBV16, the J gene TRBJ1-2; 10 positions match TRBD1. J lost 7 bases, V lost 6 bases, and 5 bases had no gene match. Germline V gene data show CDR1 as KGHSY and CDR2 as FQNENV. The CDR3 runs to 13 residues. CDR3 amino acids: CASRPTGGLGYTF. CDR3 nucleotides: TGTGCCAGCAGGCCGACAGGGGGCCTTGGCTACACCTTC.

This chain uses TRBV27 with TRBJ2-1; TRBD1 matches at 9 bases. CDR1 and CDR2 from the germline V gene are MNHEY and SMNVEV (reference sequence). This CDR3 contains 16 residues. Trimming at V came to 5 bases and at J to 4 bases, leaving 9 bases not matched to a gene. Here the CDR3 reads CASSPYRGLWYNEQFF. The DNA for the CDR3 is TGTGCCAGCAGTCCCTACAGGGGGCTTTGGTACAATGAGCAGTTCTTC.

This CDR3 reads CASSDSEGSYNEQFF. CDR3 coding DNA: TGTGCCAGCAGTGACTCAGAGGGTTCCTACAATGAGCAGTTCTTC. The chain joins TRBV6-4 to TRBJ2-1, with D possibly being TRBD2 (5 bases). This CDR3 has 15 residues. Germline CDR1 reads MRHNA; CDR2 reads SNTAGT. V lost 0 bases to trimming and J lost 1 base, with 7 bases between them.

The chain combines TRBV5-1 with TRBJ1-3, with 9 bases lining up with TRBD1. Germline V gene sequence: CDR1 SGHRS, CDR2 YFSETQ. The junction had 6 bases not matched to a gene; V was cut back by 7 bases and J by 7 bases. This CDR3 has 13 amino acids. The CDR3 region is CASSTGGMNTIYF. The DNA for the CDR3 is TGCGCCAGCTCCACAGGGGGCATGAACACCATATATTTT.

J is TRBJ1-2 and V is TRBV15; no clear D. V lost 4 bases and J 1 base, leaving 4 bases between the germline ends. This CDR3 is built from 12 residues. The germline gives CDR1 LNHNV, CDR2 YYDKDF (reference sequence). The DNA for the CDR3 is TGTGCCACCAGCAATGATAACTATGGCTACACCTTC. Protein: CATSNDNYGYTF.

CDR3 DNA sequence: TGTGCCAGCACCCGGACAGGGGGGGCAGATACGCAGTATTTT. It specifies CASTRTGGADTQYF. The rearrangement links TRBV27 to TRBJ2-3; TRBD1 matches 10 bases. J was trimmed by 4 bases and V by 7 bases; bases with no gene match: 5. The CDR3 spans 14 residues. CDR1 is MNHEY and CDR2 is SMNVEV in the germline V gene (reference sequence).

This chain connects TRBV5-4 to TRBJ2-3, with D perhaps TRBD2 (6 bases). Per germline, CDR1 SGHNT and CDR2 YYREEE (reference sequence). This CDR3 contains 15 residues. Trimming removed 2 bases from V and 1 base from J, with 11 bases in between. CDR3: CASSFIAGRTDTQYF. DNA of the CDR3: TGTGCCAGCAGCTTCATTGCGGGGCGCACAGATACGCAGTATTTT.

This clone has a single count. V usage is TRBV5-6 and J usage is TRBJ2-1, with D perhaps being TRBD1 or TRBD2 (5 bases each). From germline, CDR1 is SGHDT and CDR2 YYEEEE. CDR3 size: 17 residues. Deletions cut 4 bases from V and 0 bases from J, with 17 bases between. CDR3 bases: TGTGCCAGCAGCAGGGTACTCGGGACCAGCTCCTACAATGAGCAGTTCTTC. It is translated as CASSRVLGTSSYNEQFF.

The gene calls are TRBV18 and TRBJ2-7; either TRBD1 or TRBD2 may supply D (6 bases each). Germline assignment: CDR1 KGHSH and CDR2 LQKENI. The CDR3 runs to 16 residues. V lost 0 bases, J lost 6 bases, and 18 bases lay in between. CDR3 DNA sequence: TGTGCCAGCTCACCACCGGGGCGGACGGGGGCGGGCGAGCAGTACTTC. Translated: CASSPPGRTGAGEQYF.

A single count supports this clone. The chain has TRBV7-6 and TRBJ2-7, with 9 bases that match TRBD1. The CDR3 runs 15 residues. The germline gives CDR1 SGHVS, CDR2 FNYEAQ. The J segment lost 2 bases and the V segment lost 2 bases, leaving 4 bases of the junction unmatched. In nucleotides, the CDR3 is TGTGCCAGCAGCTTAACGGACAGGGGAACCTACGAGCAGTACTTC. Amino acids: CASSLTDRGTYEQYF.

CDR3: CASRPGTSGSRTAYEQYF. The CDR3, as DNA: TGTGCCAGCAGACCTGGGACTAGCGGGAGTCGGACTGCCTACGAGCAGTACTTC. The chain recombines TRBV11-2 with TRBJ2-7, with 14 bases identical to TRBD2. V lost 6 bases to trimming and J lost 2 bases; unmatched junction nucleotides: 12. The CDR3 is 18 amino acids. Germline CDR1 and CDR2: SGHAT and FQNNGV. Drawing the rest from reference TRBV11-2 and TRBJ2-7, the complete variable domain is EAGVAQSPRYKIIEKRQSVAFWCNPISGHATLYWYQQILGQGPKLLIQFQNNGVVDDSQLPKDRFSAERLKGVDSTLKIQPAKLEDSAVYLCASRPGTSGSRTAYEQYFGPGTRLTVT.

This chain links TRBV4-1 with TRBJ2-2; D is unresolved. Trimming removed 2 bases from V and 6 bases from J, with 13 bases in between. The CDR3 has 15 amino acids. Germline CDR1 MGHRA, CDR2 YSYEKL. The CDR3 reads CASSQPRPIAGELFF. CDR3 DNA sequence: TGCGCCAGCAGCCAACCGCGCCCGATCGCCGGGGAGCTGTTTTTT.

This clone was counted a single time. The rearrangement joins TRBV7-3 to TRBJ2-2, with 9 bases matching TRBD1. Trimming took 5 bases from V and 0 from J; bases not matched to a gene: 4. The CDR3 is 16 residues long. Per germline, CDR1 SGHTA and CDR2 FQGTGA. The CDR3 sequence: CASSNTGGANTGELFF. The DNA for the CDR3 is TGTGCCAGCAGCAACACAGGGGGCGCGAACACCGGGGAGCTGTTTTTT. Using reference TRBV7-3 and TRBJ2-2 for the parts outside the CDR3, the full variable domain is GAGVSQTPSNKVTEKGKYVELRCDPISGHTALYWYRQSLGQGPEFLIYFQGTGAADDSGLPNDRFFAVRPEGSVSTLKIQRTERGDSAVYLCASSNTGGANTGELFFGEGSRLTVL.

The chain links TRBV5-1 to TRBJ1-2; no clear D. V was trimmed by 1 base and J by 7 bases, leaving 11 bases between them. Germline V gene sequence: CDR1 SGHRS, CDR2 YFSETQ. This CDR3 region has 13 residues. In nucleotides, the CDR3 is TGCGCCAGCAGCTTGACGGGTGCGGGTGGCTACACCTTC. It is translated as CASSLTGAGGYTF.

The V call is TRBV19, the J call TRBJ2-5; possibly TRBD2 for D (5 bases). V shed 6 bases and J shed 0 bases, with 8 bases lying between them. Germline loops: CDR1 LNHDA, CDR2 SQIVND (reference sequence). This CDR3 region has 13 residues. The CDR3 sequence is CASRLLDQETQYF. The CDR3 DNA follows: TGTGCCAGTAGATTACTAGACCAAGAGACCCAGTACTTC. Filled out from reference TRBV19 and TRBJ2-5, the complete variable domain reads DGGITQSPKYLFRKEGQNVTLSCEQNLNHDAMYWYRQDPGQGLRLIYYSQIVNDFQKGDIAEGYSVSREKKESFPLTVTSAQKNPTAFYLCASRLLDQETQYFGPGTRLLVL.

The chain combines TRBV27 with TRBJ1-1; tentative D call: TRBD1 (5 bases). Germline assignment: CDR1 MNHEY and CDR2 SMNVEV (reference sequence). The length of the CDR3 is 14 residues. Trimming left V 0 bases short and J 5 bases short, with 10 bases between. The DNA for the CDR3 is TGTGCCAGCAGTTTATCCGGGACTCTGACTGAAGCTTTCTTT. It is translated as CASSLSGTLTEAFF.

The rearrangement uses TRBV5-1 and TRBJ1-5; D is unresolved. The germline V gene has CDR1 SGHRS and CDR2 YFSETQ. The CDR3 covers 15 residues. Trimming cost V 4 bases and J 3 bases, with 14 bases left between them. CDR3 DNA sequence: TGCGCCAGCAGCCCTGACGGGGTAGCCAATCAGCCCCAGCATTTT. Translating it yields CASSPDGVANQPQHF. Full variable domain (rest looked up from reference TRBV5-1 and TRBJ1-5): KAGVTQTPRYLIKTRGQQVTLSCSPISGHRSVSWYQQTPGQGLQFLFEYFSETQRNKGNFPGRFSGRQFSNSRSEMNVSTLELGDSALYLCASSPDGVANQPQHFGDGTRLSIL.

V usage is TRBV7-8 and J usage is TRBJ2-2; D remains ambiguous. Trimming removed 6 bases at V and 6 bases at J, with 20 bases between. CDR3 size: 16 residues. Germline lookup yields CDR1 SGHVS and CDR2 FQNEAQ. In DNA form, the CDR3 reads TGTGCCAGCAGTTTTTCCGACGTGTTAGGAGCCGGGGAGCTGTTTTTT. Amino acids: CASSFSDVLGAGELFF. The whole variable domain, remainder taken from reference TRBV7-8 and TRBJ2-2, is GAGVSQSPRYKVAKRGQDVALRCDPISGHVSLFWYQQALGQGPEFLTYFQNEAQLDKSGLPSDRFFAERPEGSVSTLKIQRTQQEDSAVYLCASSFSDVLGAGELFFGEGSRLTVL.

This clone has a single count. The V call is TRBV19, the J call TRBJ2-7, with 10 bases fitting TRBD2. Germline V gene sequence: CDR1 LNHDA, CDR2 SQIVND (reference sequence). CDR3 size: 16 residues. The V and J ends lost 2 bases and 3 bases, in that order; junction bases with no gene match: 7. This CDR3 is CASSISSLAGDYEQYF. The CDR3 nucleotides read TGTGCCAGTAGTATAAGCTCGCTAGCGGGAGACTACGAGCAGTACTTC.

This chain connects TRBV30 to TRBJ2-5, with 10 nucleotides matching TRBD1. V lost 4 bases, J lost 1 base, and 6 bases stayed unmatched. CDR1 is GTSNPN and CDR2 is SVGIG in the germline V gene (reference sequence). This CDR3 has 15 amino acids. DNA for the CDR3: TGTGCCTGGATACCGGGACAGGGGCCCCAAGAGACCCAGTACTTC. It specifies CAWIPGQGPQETQYF.